These T cell receptor beta chains were read from a single sample in a study of cytomegalovirus exposure and HLA in healthy donors. This table comes from immunoSEQ multiplex PCR, and its TCRdb copy is limited to in-frame clones, with some not included. Of about 150,000 clones in the sample, around 80% were seen once. Material: PBMCs. The receptors come from a man younger than 35 in good health and CMV-seropositive. Both conserved end residues are part of each CDR3. A D gene is named only where the DNA matches it firmly. Clone size is not always given. Where it is, it says once, few, many or a class for expanded clones.

D: NA; V: TRBV5-8; J: TRBJ2-7; size: NA; length: 14; CDR3: CASLSRGLGDEQYF; DNA: TGTGCCAGCCTCTCCCGGGGTCTTGGCGACGAGCAGTACTTC
D: TRBD1; V: TRBV11-2; J: TRBJ1-1; size: NA; length: 15; CDR3: CASSLEDRGNGEAFF; DNA: TGTGCCAGCAGCTTAGAAGACAGGGGGAACGGAGAAGCTTTCTTT
D: TRBD2; V: TRBV5-1; J: TRBJ2-7; size: NA; length: 14; CDR3: CASSSSGSSYEQYF; DNA: TGCGCCAGCAGCTCTAGCGGGAGTAGCTACGAGCAGTACTTC
D: TRBD1; V: TRBV30; J: TRBJ1-4; size: NA; length: 13; CDR3: CAYDRGPSEKLFF; DNA: TGTGCCTATGACAGGGGCCCATCGGAAAAACTGTTTTTT
D: TRBD1; V: TRBV6-5; J: TRBJ1-4; size: once; length: 15; CDR3: CASSYQTGPNEKLFF; DNA: TGTGCCAGCAGTTACCAGACAGGGCCAAATGAAAAACTGTTTTTT
D: NA; V: TRBV11-2; J: TRBJ2-2; size: NA; length: 15; CDR3: CASSLLIVNTGELFF; DNA: TGTGCCAGCAGCTTACTGATAGTCAACACCGGGGAGCTGTTTTTT
D: NA; V: TRBV5-4; J: TRBJ1-2; size: NA; length: 14; CDR3: CASSLRDTSYGYTF; DNA: TGTGCCAGCAGCTTGAGGGACACGTCATATGGCTACACCTTC
D: NA; V: TRBV14; J: TRBJ1-1; size: NA; length: 16; CDR3: CASSQDSVSGWSEAFF; DNA: TGTGCCAGCAGCCAAGATTCGGTGTCGGGGTGGTCTGAAGCTTTCTTT
D: TRBD2; V: TRBV7-6; J: TRBJ2-1; size: once; length: 15; CDR3: CASSFGLAGADEQFF; DNA: TGTGCCAGCAGCTTCGGGCTAGCGGGAGCGGACGAGCAGTTCTTC
D: TRBD2; V: TRBV7-9; J: TRBJ2-7; size: once; length: 18; CDR3: CASSLVAWTSGDSYEQYF; DNA: TGTGCCAGCAGCTTAGTAGCCTGGACTAGCGGGGATTCCTACGAGCAGTACTTC
D: TRBD1; V: TRBV7-2; J: TRBJ2-7; size: few; length: 15; CDR3: CASSEDRDPSYEQYF; DNA: TGTGCCAGCAGCGAAGACAGGGACCCTTCCTACGAGCAGTACTTC
D: TRBD2; V: TRBV19; J: TRBJ2-2; size: NA; length: 16; CDR3: CASSIVPGGPGGELFF; DNA: TGTGCCAGTAGTATAGTTCCGGGAGGGCCTGGCGGGGAGCTGTTTTTT
D: NA; V: TRBV6-6; J: TRBJ2-1; size: NA; length: 13; CDR3: CASSQGAYNEQFF; DNA: TGTGCCAGCAGCCAGGGTGCTTACAATGAGCAGTTCTTC
D: TRBD1; V: TRBV5-1; J: TRBJ1-2; size: once; length: 17; CDR3: CASSWESSGGYTYGYTF; DNA: TGCGCCAGCAGCTGGGAGTCATCAGGGGGTTATACCTATGGCTACACCTTC
D: NA; V: TRBV28; J: TRBJ1-3; size: NA; length: 15; CDR3: CASSLTPGSGNTIYF; DNA: TGTGCCAGCAGTTTAACGCCAGGCTCTGGAAACACCATATATTTT
D: NA; V: TRBV12-5; J: TRBJ2-5; size: NA; length: 11; CDR3: CASGIEETQYF; DNA: TGTGCTAGTGGTATAGAGGAGACCCAGTACTTC
D: TRBD2; V: TRBV18; J: TRBJ2-5; size: few; length: 16; CDR3: CASSPWTSGIFETQYF; DNA: TGTGCCAGCTCACCCTGGACTAGCGGGATTTTTGAGACCCAGTACTTC
D: NA; V: TRBV28; J: TRBJ2-1; size: NA; length: 14; CDR3: CATFQTGADNEQFF; DNA: TGTGCCACCTTCCAGACAGGCGCCGACAATGAGCAGTTCTTC
D: NA; V: TRBV11-1; J: TRBJ2-7; size: NA; length: 12; CDR3: CASSPIGSEQYF; DNA: TGTGCCAGCAGCCCGATTGGGAGCGAGCAGTACTTC
D: TRBD1; V: TRBV27; J: TRBJ2-3; size: NA; length: 14; CDR3: CASSLGQFTDTQYF; DNA: TGTGCCAGCAGTTTGGGACAGTTCACAGATACGCAGTATTTT
D: NA; V: TRBV25-1; J: TRBJ1-1; size: NA; length: 12; CDR3: CASCPGGTEAFF; DNA: TGTGCCAGCTGCCCGGGGGGCACTGAAGCTTTCTTT
D: TRBD1; V: TRBV9; J: TRBJ2-5; size: once; length: 13; CDR3: CASSPDRGQTQYF; DNA: TGTGCCAGCAGCCCCGACAGGGGACAGACCCAGTACTTC
D: TRBD1; V: TRBV6-5; J: TRBJ2-7; size: few; length: 15; CDR3: CASSYSRDRGYEQYF; DNA: TGTGCCAGCAGTTACTCGAGGGACAGGGGCTACGAGCAGTACTTC
D: NA; V: TRBV5-6; J: TRBJ2-7; size: NA; length: 13; CDR3: CASSLGNPYEQYF; DNA: TGTGCCAGCAGCCTGGGTAATCCCTACGAGCAGTACTTC
D: NA; V: TRBV27; J: TRBJ2-7; size: NA; length: 16; CDR3: CASSLAGAQYSYEQYF; DNA: TGTGCCAGCAGTTTGGCTGGGGCACAATATTCCTACGAGCAGTACTTC
D: NA; V: TRBV30; J: TRBJ2-7; size: NA; length: 12; CDR3: CAWGELGRTQYF; DNA: TGTGCCTGGGGGGAACTTGGGAGGACGCAGTACTTC
D: TRBD1; V: TRBV18; J: TRBJ2-1; size: NA; length: 14; CDR3: CASGDRGSYNEQFF; DNA: TGTGCCAGCGGAGACAGGGGCTCCTACAATGAGCAGTTCTTC
D: NA; V: TRBV5-1; J: TRBJ2-1; size: once; length: 12; CDR3: CASSWGRNEQFF; DNA: TGCGCCAGCAGCTGGGGCCGCAATGAGCAGTTCTTC
D: TRBD2; V: TRBV19; J: TRBJ2-3; size: NA; length: 18; CDR3: CASSPRSLAGGPRDTQYF; DNA: TGTGCCAGTAGTCCTAGATCACTAGCGGGAGGGCCTAGGGATACGCAGTATTTT
D: NA; V: TRBV7-9; J: TRBJ1-4; size: NA; length: 16; CDR3: CASSLGQESFNEKLFF; DNA: TGTGCCAGCAGCTTAGGACAGGAAAGTTTTAATGAAAAACTGTTTTTT
D: NA; V: TRBV27; J: TRBJ1-1; size: NA; length: 17; CDR3: CASSAAGQSIMNTEAFF; DNA: TGTGCCAGCAGTGCGGCCGGACAGAGCATAATGAACACTGAAGCTTTCTTT
D: TRBD1; V: TRBV5-4; J: TRBJ1-3; size: NA; length: 15; CDR3: CASSDTGGIRNTIYF; DNA: TGTGCCAGCAGCGACACAGGGGGAATACGAAACACCATATATTTT
D: NA; V: TRBV28; J: TRBJ2-7; size: NA; length: 21; CDR3: CASAPRGQRDLRGTNTYEQYF; DNA: TGTGCCAGCGCCCCTCGGGGGCAAAGGGACCTTAGAGGGACTAACACCTACGAGCAGTACTTC
D: TRBD2; V: TRBV7-2; J: TRBJ2-3; size: NA; length: 17; CDR3: CASSLGRTSGREDTQYF; DNA: TGTGCCAGCAGCTTAGGCCGGACTAGCGGGAGAGAGGATACGCAGTATTTT
D: NA; V: TRBV5-1; J: TRBJ2-7; size: NA; length: 16; CDR3: CASSSRAGGKNYEQYF; DNA: TGCGCCAGCAGCTCCCGTGCTGGCGGGAAAAACTACGAGCAGTACTTC
D: NA; V: TRBV29-1; J: TRBJ2-3; size: once; length: 13; CDR3: CSVDSRSTDTQYF; DNA: TGCAGCGTTGATTCCAGGAGCACAGATACGCAGTATTTT
D: NA; V: TRBV18; J: TRBJ1-5; size: NA; length: 14; CDR3: CASTGDGARQPQHF; DNA: TGTGCCAGCACCGGTGATGGGGCAAGGCAGCCCCAGCATTTT
D: NA; V: TRBV18; J: TRBJ1-1; size: NA; length: 13; CDR3: CASSPRGNTEAFF; DNA: TGTGCCAGCTCACCCCGGGGGAACACTGAAGCTTTCTTT
D: TRBD1; V: TRBV29-1; J: TRBJ1-1; size: few; length: 11; CDR3: CSVTGATEAFF; DNA: TGCAGCGTAACAGGGGCAACTGAAGCTTTCTTT
D: NA; V: TRBV12-5; J: TRBJ2-2; size: NA; length: 14; CDR3: CASGLSGSTGELFF; DNA: TGTGCTAGTGGTCTGAGCGGAAGCACCGGGGAGCTGTTTTTT
D: TRBD2; V: TRBV11-2; J: TRBJ2-1; size: few; length: 16; CDR3: CASSTRTSGRWDEQFF; DNA: TGTGCCAGCAGCACTCGGACTAGCGGCCGGTGGGATGAGCAGTTCTTC
D: TRBD1; V: TRBV29-1; J: TRBJ2-5; size: NA; length: 15; CDR3: CSVGPGTGGQETQYF; DNA: TGCAGCGTGGGGCCGGGGACAGGGGGCCAAGAGACCCAGTACTTC
D: TRBD2; V: TRBV10-3; J: TRBJ2-7; size: NA; length: 14; CDR3: CAISPGLAGAEQYF; DNA: TGTGCCATCAGCCCCGGACTAGCGGGAGCCGAGCAGTACTTC
D: TRBD2; V: TRBV7-2; J: TRBJ2-1; size: NA; length: 17; CDR3: CASSFGTSGRAYNEQFF; DNA: TGTGCCAGCAGCTTCGGTACTAGCGGGCGAGCCTACAATGAGCAGTTCTTC
D: TRBD1; V: TRBV11-2; J: TRBJ1-1; size: NA; length: 15; CDR3: CASSPWTGGNTEAFF; DNA: TGTGCCAGCAGCCCTTGGACAGGGGGGAACACTGAAGCTTTCTTT
D: NA; V: TRBV7-2; J: TRBJ2-5; size: NA; length: 15; CDR3: CASTPHLAEQETQYF; DNA: TGTGCCAGCACCCCCCACCTGGCAGAACAAGAGACCCAGTACTTC
D: NA; V: TRBV14; J: TRBJ2-5; size: NA; length: 15; CDR3: CASSPYTGPQETQYF; DNA: TGTGCCAGCAGCCCCTACACAGGGCCCCAAGAGACCCAGTACTTC
D: NA; V: TRBV9; J: TRBJ2-3; size: NA; length: 15; CDR3: CASSVRSGSTDTQYF; DNA: TGTGCCAGCAGCGTAAGGAGCGGGAGCACAGATACGCAGTATTTT
D: TRBD2; V: TRBV6-1; J: TRBJ2-7; size: NA; length: 13; CDR3: CASSVTSVYEQYF; DNA: TGTGCCAGCAGTGTTACTAGCGTATATGAGCAGTACTTC
D: TRBD2; V: TRBV6-5; J: TRBJ2-2; size: NA; length: 14; CDR3: CASRPGLATGELFF; DNA: TGTGCCAGCAGGCCGGGACTAGCAACCGGGGAGCTGTTTTTT
D: NA; V: TRBV27; J: TRBJ1-2; size: NA; length: 13; CDR3: CASSSRLLDGYTF; DNA: TGTGCCAGCAGTTCCCGTCTTCTTGATGGCTACACCTTC
D: NA; V: TRBV2; J: TRBJ1-1; size: NA; length: 13; CDR3: CASSEIGRAEAFF; DNA: TGTGCCAGCAGTGAAATAGGGAGAGCTGAAGCTTTCTTT